This is a list of T cell receptor beta chains from one sample in a study of T cells after yellow fever vaccination. Each CDR3 protein is one row after TCRdb ran MiXCR on the 5' RACE reads. The sample lists 400,000 to 650,000 distinct CDR3 sequences; 21% were seen once. Sequencing used PBMCs, obtained about 21 days after the first yellow fever vaccination. These receptors all come from a man younger than 35 who received the YFV17D yellow fever vaccine. The CDR3 runs from the conserved cysteine through the conserved F or W. The order of the fields is V gene, D gene, J gene, clone size, CDR3 DNA, CDR3 protein. The D gene is left open where the match is weak. Clone size is given for some rows only: seen once, a few or many times, or a class if the clone is expanded.

TRBV6-1	NA	TRBJ1-1	NA	TGTGCCAGCAGTGAGTTCGCCCAGGTCATCGGGTCCTCGACTGAAGCTTTCTTT	CASSEFAQVIGSSTEAFF
TRBV27	TRBD1	TRBJ2-1	few	TGTGCCAGCAGTTTATCGACAGGGGGCGGTAGCGATGAGCAGTTCTTC	CASSLSTGGGSDEQFF
TRBV6-1	TRBD1	TRBJ2-1	NA	TGTGCCAGCAGGGACGAAACAGGGGATAGAAACTACAATGAGCAGTTCTTC	CASRDETGDRNYNEQFF
TRBV4-1	NA	TRBJ1-4	NA	TGCGCCAGCGGCACCGGGCCCTTTAATGAAAAACTGTTTTTT	CASGTGPFNEKLFF
TRBV6-5	NA	TRBJ2-1	NA	TGTGCCAGCAGTTATGAGTTTAGGGGACATGAGCAGTTCTTC	CASSYEFRGHEQFF
TRBV7-2	TRBD2	TRBJ2-5	few	TGTGCCAGCAGCTCCCCCGCGGGGGGGCAGGAGACCCAGTACTTC	CASSSPAGGQETQYF
TRBV7-9	NA	TRBJ1-5	NA	TGTGCCAGCAGCGCCGGGAGGGACGATAATCAGCCCCAGCATTTT	CASSAGRDDNQPQHF
TRBV18	NA	TRBJ2-3	NA	TGTGCCAGCTCACTTCGGCAGGGCACAGATACGCAGTATTTT	CASSLRQGTDTQYF
TRBV5-1	NA	TRBJ2-6	NA	TGCGCCAGCAGCAGAGCGGGACAGGCCTCTGGGGCCAACGTCCTGACTTTC	CASSRAGQASGANVLTF
TRBV7-9	NA	TRBJ2-7	NA	TGTGCCAGCAGCTTAGTTGGTTGGTCCTCCTACGAGCAGTACTTC	CASSLVGWSSYEQYF
TRBV7-9	NA	TRBJ2-1	NA	TGTGCCAGCAGCTTGGGGGGCCTCTCAGGCGGTGAGCAGTTCTTC	CASSLGGLSGGEQFF
TRBV7-2	TRBD2	TRBJ2-5	few	TGTGCCAGCAGCCGAACTAGCGGGGGGCCTTACACCCAGTACTTC	CASSRTSGGPYTQYF
TRBV28	NA	TRBJ1-5	few	TGTGCCAGCAGGGACGCGGTGTGGGGGGCAGGTCAGCCCCAGCATTTT	CASRDAVWGAGQPQHF
TRBV7-9	NA	TRBJ2-3	NA	TGTGCCAGCAGCTTACCCCAACTCGCCCCGCACACAGATACGCAGTATTTT	CASSLPQLAPHTDTQYF
TRBV24-1	TRBD1	TRBJ1-4	NA	TGTGCCACCAGTGATCGGGACAGCTACCCCGAAAAACTGTATTTT	CATSDRDSYPEKLYF
TRBV4-1	NA	TRBJ1-1	NA	TGCGCCAGCAGCCAAGCGACGGGTTGGAACACTGAAGCTTTCTTT	CASSQATGWNTEAFF